The 19 T cell receptor beta chains in this list originate from one sample, sequenced in a study of cytomegalovirus exposure and HLA in healthy donors. The PCR used 60 Vbeta and 13 Jbeta primers. Here immunoSEQ multiplex PCR was the method, and the copy in TCRdb shows in-frame clones only, minus some. Of approximately 270,000 clones listed, roughly 80% were seen once; the top ten hold about 0.3%. Sequencing used PBMCs. Receptors originate from a girl aged 2-15 years in good health and CMV-seronegative.

The rearrangement links TRBV11-2 to TRBJ2-5; TRBD1 matches 7 bases. Losses at the gene ends were 4 bases for V and 1 base for J; bases not matched to a gene: 9. This CDR3 has 16 residues. The V gene's germline CDR1 is SGHAT and CDR2 FQNNGV. CDR3 DNA: TGTGCCAGCAGCTCCTCACAGGGGATTCCCCAAGAGACCCAGTACTTC. Translated: CASSSSQGIPQETQYF.

In its sample, this clone was seen a few times. This sequence joins TRBV4-1 and TRBJ2-5; D not resolved. CDR1 and CDR2 from the germline V gene are MGHRA and YSYEKL. The CDR3 extends over 17 amino acids. Trimming left V 0 bases short and J 7 bases short, with 21 bases between. CDR3 DNA: TGCGCCAGCAGCCAAGATCCCACCGTTGACATGTTTGTGACCCAGTACTTC. As protein: CASSQDPTVDMFVTQYF.

This clone appeared a few times. The chain is built from TRBV14 and TRBJ2-1; TRBD2 is a possible D gene (6 bases). Germline values: CDR1 SGHDN, CDR2 FVKESK. Trimming removed 6 bases from V and 0 bases from J, with 27 bases in between. The CDR3 runs to 20 residues. The CDR3 sequence is CASSPGLLTALQSSYNEQFF. The CDR3 bases are TGTGCCAGCAGTCCGGGACTTCTTACCGCACTCCAGAGCTCCTACAATGAGCAGTTCTTC.

This chain joins TRBV19 and TRBJ1-5; the D is unclear. Germline V gives CDR1 LNHDA, CDR2 SQIVND (reference sequence). This CDR3 comprises 14 residues. V was cut by 6 bases and J by 4 bases, with 13 bases left in between. In DNA, the CDR3 is TGTGCCAGTAGCCTGGGCAGGCAGAATCAGCCCCAGCATTTT. Amino acid sequence: CASSLGRQNQPQHF.

V gene TRBV5-4 combines with J gene TRBJ1-1; D not resolved. The V end was cut by 1 base, the J end by 1 base, with 23 bases between. Per the germline V gene, CDR1 is SGHNT and CDR2 is YYREEE (reference sequence). The CDR3 loop spans 19 amino acids. The CDR3 nucleotides read TGTGCCAGCAGCTTGTTCCTGACCAGAAATGCGGGTCGGAACACTGAAGCTTTCTTT. It specifies CASSLFLTRNAGRNTEAFF.

This chain links TRBV6-1 with TRBJ1-1; D unresolved. Germline CDR1 MNHNS, CDR2 SASEGT. Trimming cost V 7 bases and J 3 bases, with 12 bases left between them. The CDR3 sequence is 13 residues long. This CDR3 reads CASIVGFDTEAFF. The CDR3 DNA reads as TGTGCCAGCATTGTGGGCTTTGACACTGAAGCTTTCTTT.

The V call is TRBV5-6, the J call TRBJ1-1, with D unresolved. Between the trimmed V and J ends, which lost 2 bases and 1 base, there was a span of 15 bases. Germline V CDR1 and CDR2: SGHDT, YYEEEE. The CDR3 has 16 amino acids. CDR3 bases: TGTGCCAGCAGCTTTTTCTCGGGGATGTCGAACACTGAAGCTTTCTTT. Its translation is CASSFFSGMSNTEAFF.

The chain employs TRBV9 and TRBJ2-5; D unresolved. The DNA end is more similar to TRBJ2-7, so the J call may be wrong. This CDR3 is 14 amino acids long. Germline V gene lookup returns CDR1 SGDLS and CDR2 YYNGEE. The CDR3 sequence: CASSVGVSTYEQYF. CDR3 DNA: TGTGCCAGCAGCGTAGGTGTTAGCACCTACGAGCAGTACTTC.

V and J are TRBV4-1 and TRBJ2-7; TRBD1 aligns across 7 bases. This CDR3 region has 18 residues. Unmatched junction bases numbered 15, after V lost 1 base and J lost 3 bases. Germline CDR1 reads MGHRA; CDR2 reads YSYEKL. CDR3: CASSQGSIAQGSFYEQYF. CDR3 nucleotides: TGCGCCAGCAGCCAAGGTTCTATCGCACAGGGGAGTTTCTACGAGCAGTACTTC.

This chain uses TRBV19 with TRBJ1-1; no clear D gene. Germline-derived CDR1 and CDR2 are LNHDA and SQIVND (reference sequence). Trimming cost V 5 bases and J 6 bases, with 16 bases left between them. This CDR3 spans 14 amino acids. The CDR3 reads CASSAGGVVSEAFF. DNA for the CDR3: TGTGCCAGTAGTGCCGGCGGGGTTGTCTCTGAAGCTTTCTTT.

This clone was detected only once. The rearrangement uses TRBV6-5 and TRBJ2-7, with 9 bases that match TRBD1. The CDR3 totals 15 residues. The V gene end was trimmed by 2 bases and the J gene end by 2 bases; junction bases not matched to a gene: 4. Germline V gives CDR1 MNHEY, CDR2 SVGAGI. CDR3 DNA sequence: TGTGCCAGCAGTTACGGGACAGGGAATGCCTACGAGCAGTACTTC. This encodes CASSYGTGNAYEQYF.

This chain uses TRBV29-1 with TRBJ2-7; TRBD2 matches 14 bases. This CDR3 spans 16 amino acids. Per germline, CDR1 SQVTM and CDR2 ANQGSEA. V lost 5 bases, J lost 2 bases, and 8 bases stayed unmatched. The CDR3 loop reads CSVLGLAGESPYEQYF. The CDR3, as DNA: TGCAGCGTTCTGGGACTAGCGGGAGAAAGTCCCTACGAGCAGTACTTC.

The V and J genes are TRBV27 and TRBJ1-4; D gene ambiguous. The CDR3 is made up of 14 amino acids. V gave up 2 bases and J gave up 7 bases, with 11 bases separating them. Germline CDR1 is MNHEY and CDR2 is SMNVEV (reference sequence). The CDR3 coding sequence is TGTGCCAGCAGTTTAACGGGGTCAGGTGAAAAACTGTTTTTT. This codes for CASSLTGSGEKLFF.

CDR3 nucleotides: TGTGCCAGCAGCTTATATGTTTTGAACACTGAAGCTTTCTTT. Translated, it gives CASSLYVLNTEAFF. The chain recombines TRBV7-8 with TRBJ1-1; D unresolved. The CDR3 spans 14 residues. Looked up from germline, CDR1 is SGHVS and CDR2 is FQNEAQ. The V and J ends lost 2 bases and 0 bases respectively, with 7 bases between them.

The chain employs TRBV5-1 and TRBJ2-4; D may be TRBD1 (6 bases). Per germline, CDR1 SGHRS and CDR2 YFSETQ. V dropped 2 bases and J dropped 7 bases, with 19 bases sitting between them. This CDR3 has 16 amino acids. The CDR3 bases are TGCGCCAGCAGCTTAGACAGGAGCCTAAGAGGTAACATTCAGTACTTC. It translates to CASSLDRSLRGNIQYF.

J is TRBJ1-1 and V is TRBV7-6, with 7 bases matching TRBD1. The CDR3 has 13 residues. The germline V gene has CDR1 SGHVS and CDR2 FNYEAQ. J lost 8 bases, V lost 1 base, and 4 bases had no gene match. The DNA for the CDR3 is TGTGCCAGCAGCTTAGGGGCGGACAGGGAAGCTTTCTTT. Encoded protein: CASSLGADREAFF. Variable domain in full (rest from reference TRBV7-6 and TRBJ1-1): GAGVSQSPRYKVTKRGQDVALRCDPISGHVSLYWYRQALGQGPEFLTYFNYEAQQDKSGLPNDRFSAERPEGSISTLTIQRTEQRDSAMYRCASSLGADREAFFGQGTRLTVV.

The V gene is TRBV18, the J gene TRBJ1-5, with 9 bases aligning to TRBD1. CDR1 and CDR2 from the germline V gene are KGHSH and LQKENI. CDR3 length: 14 amino acids. V lost 6 bases and J lost 7; bases outside the gene matches: 7. CDR3 coding DNA: TGTGCCAGCTCGACGACAGGGGGTGGGCAGCCCCAGCATTTT. Amino acid sequence: CASSTTGGGQPQHF.

This sequence joins TRBV11-2 and TRBJ1-1, with D possibly TRBD1 on 5 matching bases. In germline, CDR1 is SGHAT, CDR2 FQNNGV. With 5 bases removed from V and 1 base from J, the gap between germline ends came to 8 bases. The CDR3 sequence is 13 residues long. This CDR3 is CASSTTENTEAFF. The CDR3 DNA sequence: TGTGCCAGCAGCACGACAGAGAACACTGAAGCTTTCTTT.

This rearrangement joins TRBV9 to TRBJ1-2; no clear D. Looked up from germline, CDR1 is SGDLS and CDR2 is YYNGEE. This CDR3 is 15 amino acids long. Between the trimmed V and J ends, which lost 4 bases and 0 bases, there was a span of 13 bases. The CDR3 loop reads CASSPLPRTNYGYTF. Here the CDR3 DNA reads TGTGCCAGCAGCCCCCTTCCGAGGACTAACTATGGCTACACCTTC.